The T cell receptor beta chain described here comes from a study of shared clonotypes between healthy human individuals (dated by TCRdb to 2018 to 2020). For the wider study: A couple of women and a few men aged 18 to 49 years were included in the cohort. Different laboratories and diverse techniques were used to prepare libraries and sequence TCR repertoires, to increase sequencing depth and limit assay-specific biases. Between about 0.94 and 8.9 billion PBMCs per donor were obtained by leukapheresis. To estimate repertoire size and how much clonotypes are shared between individuals, the study performed deep sequencing of blood TCR repertoires from about five healthy adults. Per donor, three plates each were used for CD4 naive and CD4 memory, two for CD8 naive, and one for CD8 memory. Study-wide conclusions, independent of this receptor: Estimated clonotype richness was generally larger for naive than for memory subsets. Compared with non-shared clonotypes, the clonotypes found in all four sorted-subset donors had higher generation probabilities. Even with the large sequencing depth, rarefaction of the sorted-subset datasets indicated that sequencing was incomplete. Pairwise subsampling indicated that sequencing depth was expected to affect the degree of clonotype sharing among donors. Because the study included a small number of donors, the genetic and exposure-history diversity represented was limited. Across four donors, 4.5% to 6.5% of naive CD4, 3% to 3.5% of naive CD8, 2.3% of memory CD4, and around 0.4% of memory CD8 clonotypes were shared. Sampling was restricted to blood, and TCR repertoires in tissue are likely to differ from TCR repertoires in blood.

Using the deep immunoSEQ assay, multiplex PCR amplified TCR CDR3 regions from genomic DNA. For each cell subset, the extracted genomic DNA was distributed evenly across all wells of several immunoSEQ 96-well plates, and each plate served as one replicate. Each replicate PCR for sorted subsets received around 210 ng genomic DNA, equal to roughly 30,000 T cell genomes. Purified libraries were measured with a Qubit 3.0 fluorometer, size-checked on a Bioanalyzer 2100, and measured again with the KAPA Library Quantification kit. Every immunoSEQ 96-well plate was sequenced on a dedicated single-read 150-cycle Illumina NextSeq 550 flow cell. For the original study's pipeline: Because only junctional sequences without quality scores were contained in the immunoSEQ output, filtering matching that applied to full-length reads could not be performed. To assign V/J genes and CDR3, sequences were annotated using PyIR, a Python wrapper for IgBLAST v1.9, with IMGT germline references. Any read was removed if the V/J assignment was weak (E-value above 1e-6), the CDR3 was missing, or the read contained stop codons, out-of-frame junctions, or ambiguous translated residues. V3J clonotypes were defined as sequences sharing the same inferred V gene, J gene, and CDR3 amino acid sequence. The percentage overlap between two repertoires was calculated by dividing the number of shared unique clonotypes by the size of the smaller repertoire. Repertoire richness was assessed with RTK rarefaction, the Chao1 estimator, and Recon v2.1 estimates of unobserved clonotypes. Generation probabilities for all TCRbeta clonotypes obtained by the gDNA method from a handful of donors were computed using OLGA. As stored in TCRdb, this immuneACCESS dataset retains in-frame rearrangements with V and J assigned. A fraction of the clones does not appear; measured against another copy, unresolved V genes explain less than half of the discrepancy, and the remainder lacks a known reason. The DNA gave D and trimming, while V, J and clone size come from that table. The sample table lists fewer than 1.8 million clones, approximately 98.5% of them with a count of one. In total, the top ten clones hold around 0.38% of the sample.

The germline V gene encodes CDR1 SGHDN and CDR2 FVKESK. Spanning cysteine to phenylalanine, the CDR3 consists of 15 amino acids. Of the read, only the CDR3 DNA is kept; its 45 bases are in frame from base 1. The V end loses 4 bases and the J end loses 5 bases, and a stretch of 18 bases separates them. The donors were healthy, HIV-negative adults with no recently reported acute infections or vaccinations. Only Caucasian adults living in Nashville, Tennessee, USA were represented among the donors. Magnetic negative selection was used to enrich CD4+ T cells, after which naive cells were positively selected on CD45RA and the negative fraction became the memory subset. Blood was obtained by leukapheresis, after which PBMCs were separated by Ficoll-Histopaque density gradient centrifugation and cryopreserved in liquid nitrogen vapor phase. Analytical flow cytometry was used to check the purity and quantity of every magnetically sorted T cell population. From each sorted fraction, genomic DNA was isolated and quantified by UV absorbance on a Nanodrop 2000c.

As for this clone: No antigen is known for it. No base quality values were provided; no much bigger clone lies one nucleotide off.

Recombination joined TRBV14 with TRBJ2-7, with a tentative D gene TRBD1 over 5 matching bases. The receptor was isolated from a young man in good health. The sample consisted of naive CD4+ T cells sorted from blood. In the paper's terms, the cell subset or site label means: CD45RA+ positively selected. Read as DNA, the sequence is TGTGCCAGCAGCCCAAGGGGTCCACAAGCCCACGAGCAGTACTTC. This encodes CASSPRGPQAHEQYF.